A selection of T cell receptor beta chains follows, all from one sample in a study of blood T cell repertoires in COVID-19. Some clones are missing from TCRdb's copy, which holds only in-frame ones; the method was immunoSEQ multiplex PCR. The sample contains some 290,000 clones, 85% to 90% of which appear only once. Input material: peripheral blood. The receptors here all came from a man younger than 35 with active or convalescent COVID-19. The CDR3 runs from the conserved cysteine through the conserved F or W. The D gene is left open where the match is weak. Not every row has a clone size; where given, it reads once, few, many or a size class.

d_call clone_size cdr3_length j_call v_call cdr3_aa cdr3_nt
- - 15 TRBJ2-1 TRBV7-2 CASSFNPGLLNEQFF TGTGCCAGCAGCTTCAATCCGGGACTTCTCAATGAGCAGTTCTTC
- - 14 TRBJ2-5 TRBV24-1 CATSEAGGTETQYF TGTGCCACCAGTGAGGCAGGCGGGACGGAGACCCAGTACTTC
- - 13 TRBJ2-1 TRBV12-3/TRBV12-4 CASSLAGGDEQFF TGTGCCAGCAGTTTGGCGGGTGGGGATGAGCAGTTCTTC
- - 16 TRBJ2-3 TRBV7-3 CASSLNPGLKPDTQYF TGTGCCAGCAGCTTAAACCCGGGACTCAAACCAGATACGCAGTATTTT
- - 13 TRBJ1-1 TRBV14 CASSRQENTEAFF TGTGCCAGCAGCCGACAGGAAAACACTGAAGCTTTCTTT
- - 16 TRBJ1-2 TRBV6-5 CASSYKGKRRNYGYTF TGTGCCAGCAGTTACAAAGGGAAGAGGAGGAACTATGGCTACACCTTC
TRBD1 - 14 TRBJ1-2 TRBV2 CASSRTGGARGYTF TGTGCCAGCAGTAGGACAGGGGGCGCGAGGGGCTACACCTTC
TRBD1 once 16 TRBJ2-5 TRBV7-7 CASSRGQARRQETQYF TGTGCTAGCAGCCGCGGACAGGCGAGGCGTCAAGAGACCCAGTACTTC
- - 13 TRBJ1-1 TRBV18 CASSSGLNTEAFF TGTGCCAGCTCATCCGGGTTGAACACTGAAGCTTTCTTT
- - 15 TRBJ1-6 TRBV19 CASSSTALPNSPLHF TGTGCCAGTAGTAGCACAGCCCTACCAAATTCACCCCTCCACTTT